The following is a T cell receptor beta chain sequence with its context. At the DNA level, this CDR3 is encoded by other sequences in the same sample as well. This specimen comes from a study of shared clonotypes between healthy human individuals. Replicate sorted-subset PCRs were loaded with roughly 190 ng DNA, 30,000 or so T cell genomes. Repertoires were generated with immunoSEQ multiplex PCR, while TCRdb's copy carries only in-frame clones and drops some. The top ten clones hold about 0.39% of a sample with around 2.5 million clones, under 95% of them seen once. The CDR3 is made up of 13 amino acids. From germline, CDR1 is SGHTA and CDR2 FQGNSA. Trimming cost V 3 bases and J 0 bases, with 6 bases left between them.

This clonotype was obtained from a man younger than 35 in good health. Some clones in this sample may be carry-over from other donors' samples. The sequenced sample was naive CD4+ T cells from PBMCs. Sample subset: CD45RA+ positively selected. The rearrangement uses TRBV7-2 and TRBJ2-7; D remains ambiguous. The DNA for the CDR3 is TGTGCCAGCAGCTTGCCGAGCTCCTACGAGCAGTACTTC. Translated: CASSLPSSYEQYF.